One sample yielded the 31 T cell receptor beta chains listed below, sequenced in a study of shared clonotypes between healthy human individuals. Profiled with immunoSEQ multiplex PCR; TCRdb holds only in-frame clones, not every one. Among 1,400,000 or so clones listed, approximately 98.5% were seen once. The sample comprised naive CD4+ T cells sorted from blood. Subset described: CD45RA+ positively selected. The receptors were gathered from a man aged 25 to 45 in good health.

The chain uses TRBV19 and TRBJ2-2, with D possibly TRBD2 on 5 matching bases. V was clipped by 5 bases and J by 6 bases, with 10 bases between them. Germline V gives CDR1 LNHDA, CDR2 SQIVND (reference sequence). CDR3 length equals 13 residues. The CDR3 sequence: CASSGGGPGELFF. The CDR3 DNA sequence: TGTGCCAGTAGTGGAGGAGGTCCCGGGGAGCTGTTTTTT. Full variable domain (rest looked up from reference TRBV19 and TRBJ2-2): DGGITQSPKYLFRKEGQNVTLSCEQNLNHDAMYWYRQDPGQGLRLIYYSQIVNDFQKGDIAEGYSVSREKKESFPLTVTSAQKNPTAFYLCASSGGGPGELFFGEGSRLTVL.

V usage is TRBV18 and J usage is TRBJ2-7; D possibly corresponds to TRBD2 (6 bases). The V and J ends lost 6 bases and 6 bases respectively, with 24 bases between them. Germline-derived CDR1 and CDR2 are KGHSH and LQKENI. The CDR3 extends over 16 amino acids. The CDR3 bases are TGTGCCAGCTCTCCGAGCGGAGGGAGGCGCGTGAGCGAGCAGTACTTC. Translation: CASSPSGGRRVSEQYF.

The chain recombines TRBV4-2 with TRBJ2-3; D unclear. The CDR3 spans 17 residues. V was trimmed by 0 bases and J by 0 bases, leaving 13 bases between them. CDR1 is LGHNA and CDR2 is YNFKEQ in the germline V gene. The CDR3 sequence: CASSQEVQRPSTDTQYF. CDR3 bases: TGTGCCAGCAGCCAAGAAGTCCAGCGACCTAGCACAGATACGCAGTATTTT.

The CDR3 DNA sequence: TGTGCCAGCACTGGACTAGCGGGAGTTGTCGGGGAGCTGTTTTTT. Translating gives CASTGLAGVVGELFF. The chain recombines TRBV28 with TRBJ2-2; 13 bases are a match to TRBD2. This CDR3 has 15 residues. V lost 7 bases to trimming and J lost 7 bases; unmatched junction nucleotides: 6. In germline, CDR1 is MDHEN, CDR2 SYDVKM.

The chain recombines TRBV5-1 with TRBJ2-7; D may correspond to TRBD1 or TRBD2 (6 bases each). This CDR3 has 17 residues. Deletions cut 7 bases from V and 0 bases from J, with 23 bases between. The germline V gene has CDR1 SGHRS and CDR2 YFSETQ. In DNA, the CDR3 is TGCGCCAGCGGCACGGGGGCACCGGGCGGGCCCTCCTACGAGCAGTACTTC. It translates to CASGTGAPGGPSYEQYF.

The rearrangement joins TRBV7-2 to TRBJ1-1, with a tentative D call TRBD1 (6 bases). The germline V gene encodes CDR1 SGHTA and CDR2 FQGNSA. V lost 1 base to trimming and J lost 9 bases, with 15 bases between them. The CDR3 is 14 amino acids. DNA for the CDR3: TGTGCCAGCAGCTTAGGGGGTAACAGGGCACAAGCTTTCTTT. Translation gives CASSLGGNRAQAFF.

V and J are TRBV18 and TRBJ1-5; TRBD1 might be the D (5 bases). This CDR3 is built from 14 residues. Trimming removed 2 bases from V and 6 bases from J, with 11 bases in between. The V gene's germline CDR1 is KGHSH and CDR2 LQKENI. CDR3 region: CASSPGGSSQPQHF. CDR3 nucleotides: TGTGCCAGCTCACCAGGGGGTTCAAGTCAGCCCCAGCATTTT.

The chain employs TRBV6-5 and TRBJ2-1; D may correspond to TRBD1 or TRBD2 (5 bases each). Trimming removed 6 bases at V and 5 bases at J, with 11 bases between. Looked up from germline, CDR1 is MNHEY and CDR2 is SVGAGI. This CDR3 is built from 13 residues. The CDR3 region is CASRGPGNNEQFF. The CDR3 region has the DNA TGTGCCAGCAGGGGACCGGGAAACAATGAGCAGTTCTTC.

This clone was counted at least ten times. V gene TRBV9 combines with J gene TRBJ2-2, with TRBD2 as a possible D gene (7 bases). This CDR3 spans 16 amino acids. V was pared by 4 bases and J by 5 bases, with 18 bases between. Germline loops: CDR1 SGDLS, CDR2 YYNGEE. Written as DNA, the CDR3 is TGTGCCAGCAGCCCCGGTACCGGGGGGCGAACCGGGGAGCTGTTTTTT. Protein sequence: CASSPGTGGRTGELFF.

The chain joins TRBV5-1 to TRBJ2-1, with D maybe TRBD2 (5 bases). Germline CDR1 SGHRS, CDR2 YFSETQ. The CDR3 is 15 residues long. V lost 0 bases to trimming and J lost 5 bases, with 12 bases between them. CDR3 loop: CASSLGTRSDNEQFF. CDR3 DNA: TGCGCCAGCAGCTTGGGTACTAGATCCGACAATGAGCAGTTCTTC. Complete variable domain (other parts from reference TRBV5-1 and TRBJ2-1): KAGVTQTPRYLIKTRGQQVTLSCSPISGHRSVSWYQQTPGQGLQFLFEYFSETQRNKGNFPGRFSGRQFSNSRSEMNVSTLELGDSALYLCASSLGTRSDNEQFFGPGTRLTVL.

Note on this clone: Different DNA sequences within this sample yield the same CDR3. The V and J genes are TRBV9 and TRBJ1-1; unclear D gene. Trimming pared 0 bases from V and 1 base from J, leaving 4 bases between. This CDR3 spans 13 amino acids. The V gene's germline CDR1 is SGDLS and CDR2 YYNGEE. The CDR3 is CASSVDGNTEAFF. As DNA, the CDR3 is TGTGCCAGCAGCGTAGACGGGAACACTGAAGCTTTCTTT.

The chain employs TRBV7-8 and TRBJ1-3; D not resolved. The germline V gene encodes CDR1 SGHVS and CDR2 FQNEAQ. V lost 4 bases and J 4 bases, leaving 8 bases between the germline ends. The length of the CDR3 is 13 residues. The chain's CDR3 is CASSSSTGNTIYF. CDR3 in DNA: TGTGCCAGCAGCTCATCCACGGGAAACACCATATATTTT.

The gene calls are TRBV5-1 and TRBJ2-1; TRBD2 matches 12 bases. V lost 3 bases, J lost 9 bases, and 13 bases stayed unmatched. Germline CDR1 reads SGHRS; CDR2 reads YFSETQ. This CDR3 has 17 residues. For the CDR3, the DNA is TGCGCCAGCAGCTCGAACCGGACTAGCGGGATACGCCTTGAGCAGTTCTTC. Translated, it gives CASSSNRTSGIRLEQFF.

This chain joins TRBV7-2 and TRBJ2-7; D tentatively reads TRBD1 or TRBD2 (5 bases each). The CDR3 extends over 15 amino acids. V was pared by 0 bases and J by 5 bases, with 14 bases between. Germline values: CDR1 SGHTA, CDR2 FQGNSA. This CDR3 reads CASSLAGVVLHEQYF. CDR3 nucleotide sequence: TGTGCCAGCAGCTTAGCGGGGGTTGTACTCCACGAGCAGTACTTC.

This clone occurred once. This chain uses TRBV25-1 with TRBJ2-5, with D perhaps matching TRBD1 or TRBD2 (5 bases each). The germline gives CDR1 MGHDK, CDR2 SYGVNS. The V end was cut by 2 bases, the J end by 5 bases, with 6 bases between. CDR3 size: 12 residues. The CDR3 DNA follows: TGTGCCAGCAGTGAAGGGGGTGAGACCCAGTACTTC. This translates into CASSEGGETQYF.

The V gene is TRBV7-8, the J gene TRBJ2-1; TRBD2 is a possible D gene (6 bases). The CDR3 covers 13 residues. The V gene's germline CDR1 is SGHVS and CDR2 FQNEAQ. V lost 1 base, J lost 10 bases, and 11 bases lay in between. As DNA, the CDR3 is TGTGCCAGCAGCTTAGTCGAGGACTACGAGCAGTTCTTC. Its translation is CASSLVEDYEQFF.

This CDR3 is CASSLQRPEGEQYF. DNA for the CDR3: TGTGCCAGCAGCTTGCAACGGCCAGAAGGCGAGCAGTACTTC. V is TRBV5-6 and J is TRBJ2-7; D is ambiguous. CDR1 and CDR2 (germline): SGHDT, YYEEEE. V lost 1 base and J 6 bases, leaving 14 bases between the germline ends. This CDR3 has 14 amino acids.

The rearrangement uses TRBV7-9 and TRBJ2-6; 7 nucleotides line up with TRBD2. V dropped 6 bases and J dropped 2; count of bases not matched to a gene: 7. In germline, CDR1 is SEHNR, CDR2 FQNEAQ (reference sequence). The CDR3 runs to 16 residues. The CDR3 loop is CASRTGGLPGANVLTF. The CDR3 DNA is TGTGCCAGCAGGACGGGGGGACTTCCTGGGGCCAACGTCCTGACTTTC.

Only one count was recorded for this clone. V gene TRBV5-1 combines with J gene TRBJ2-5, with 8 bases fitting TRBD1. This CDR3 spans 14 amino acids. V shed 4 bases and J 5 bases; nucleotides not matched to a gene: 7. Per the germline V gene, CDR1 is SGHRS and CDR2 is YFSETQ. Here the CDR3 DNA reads TGCGCCAGCAGCGTCCAGGGGGCCGGGGAGACCCAGTACTTC. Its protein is CASSVQGAGETQYF.

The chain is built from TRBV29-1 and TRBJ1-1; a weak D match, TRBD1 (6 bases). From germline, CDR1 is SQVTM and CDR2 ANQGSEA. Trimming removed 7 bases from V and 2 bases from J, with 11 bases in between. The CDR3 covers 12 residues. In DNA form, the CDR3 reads TGCAGCGCTCGGACAGCTAACACTGAAGCTTTCTTT. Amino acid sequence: CSARTANTEAFF.

CDR3 nucleotide sequence: TGTGCCAGCAGCCTAGGGGGCCTGAGCTCCTACAATGAGCAGTTCTTC. This gives the protein CASSLGGLSSYNEQFF. This chain uses TRBV5-6 with TRBJ2-1, with 7 bases lining up with TRBD1. The germline gives CDR1 SGHDT, CDR2 YYEEEE. CDR3 length: 16 amino acids. The ends lost 4 bases at V and 0 bases at J; junction bases unmatched: 7.

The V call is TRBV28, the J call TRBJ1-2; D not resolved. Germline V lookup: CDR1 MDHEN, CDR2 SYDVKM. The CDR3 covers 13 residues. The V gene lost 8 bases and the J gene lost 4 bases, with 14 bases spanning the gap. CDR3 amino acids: CASRPLAFYGYTF. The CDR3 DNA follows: TGTGCCAGCCGTCCGTTAGCCTTCTATGGCTACACCTTC.

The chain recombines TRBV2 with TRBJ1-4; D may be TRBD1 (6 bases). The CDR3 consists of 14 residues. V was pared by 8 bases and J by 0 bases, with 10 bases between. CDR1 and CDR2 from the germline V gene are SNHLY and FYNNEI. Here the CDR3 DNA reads TGTGCCAGCCACCACAGGGCAACTAATGAAAAACTGTTTTTT. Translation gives CASHHRATNEKLFF.

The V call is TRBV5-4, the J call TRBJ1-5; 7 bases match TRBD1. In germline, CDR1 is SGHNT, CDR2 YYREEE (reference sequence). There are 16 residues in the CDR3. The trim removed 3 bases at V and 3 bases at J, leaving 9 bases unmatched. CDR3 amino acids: CASSSTPGQYNQPQHF. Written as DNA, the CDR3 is TGTGCCAGCAGCTCTACACCGGGACAGTACAATCAGCCCCAGCATTTT.

The CDR3 nucleotides read TGTGCCAGCTCACCACCGGAGGACTACAATGAGCAGTTCTTC. Residues: CASSPPEDYNEQFF. V gene TRBV18 combines with J gene TRBJ2-1, with D maybe TRBD2 (5 bases). Trimming removed 0 bases from V and 3 bases from J, with 6 bases in between. Germline loops: CDR1 KGHSH, CDR2 LQKENI. This CDR3 spans 14 amino acids.

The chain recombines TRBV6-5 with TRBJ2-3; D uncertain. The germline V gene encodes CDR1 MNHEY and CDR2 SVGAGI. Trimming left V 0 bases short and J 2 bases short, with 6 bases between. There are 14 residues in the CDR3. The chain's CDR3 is CASSYSHNTDTQYF. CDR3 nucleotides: TGTGCCAGCAGTTACTCCCACAACACAGATACGCAGTATTTT.

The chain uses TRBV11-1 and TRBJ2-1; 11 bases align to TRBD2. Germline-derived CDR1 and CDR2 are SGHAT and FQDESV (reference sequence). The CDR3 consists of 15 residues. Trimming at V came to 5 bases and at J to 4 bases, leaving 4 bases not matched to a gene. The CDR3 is CASSTGTSGYNEQFF. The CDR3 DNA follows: TGTGCCAGCAGCACCGGGACTAGCGGATACAATGAGCAGTTCTTC.

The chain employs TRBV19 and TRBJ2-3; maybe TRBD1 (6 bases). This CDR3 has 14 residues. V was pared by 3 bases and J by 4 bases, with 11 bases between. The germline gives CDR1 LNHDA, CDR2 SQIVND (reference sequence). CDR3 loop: CASSIPGASDTQYF. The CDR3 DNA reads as TGTGCCAGTAGTATCCCAGGGGCCTCAGATACGCAGTATTTT.

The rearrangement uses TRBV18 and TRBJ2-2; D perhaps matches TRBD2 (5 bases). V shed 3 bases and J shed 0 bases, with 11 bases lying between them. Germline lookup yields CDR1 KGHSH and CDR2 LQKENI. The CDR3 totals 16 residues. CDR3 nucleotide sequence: TGTGCCAGCTCACCCTACAGCGGATCGAACACCGGGGAGCTGTTTTTT. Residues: CASSPYSGSNTGELFF. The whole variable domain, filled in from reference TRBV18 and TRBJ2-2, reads NAGVMQNPRHLVRRRGQEARLRCSPMKGHSHVYWYRQLPEEGLKFMVYLQKENIIDESGMPKERFSAEFPKEGPSILRIQQVVRGDSAAYFCASSPYSGSNTGELFFGEGSRLTVL.

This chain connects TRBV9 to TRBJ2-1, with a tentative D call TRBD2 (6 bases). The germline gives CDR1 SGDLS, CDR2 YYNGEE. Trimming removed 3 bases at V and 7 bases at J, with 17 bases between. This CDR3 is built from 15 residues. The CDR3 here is CASSAPPGVTNEQFF. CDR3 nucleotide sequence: TGTGCCAGCAGCGCCCCCCCGGGAGTAACGAATGAGCAGTTCTTC.

The CDR3 DNA reads as TGTGCCAGCAGCTCGAGACTAGCGGAGACCTTCACAGATACGCAGTATTTT. This codes for CASSSRLAETFTDTQYF. This sequence joins TRBV7-3 and TRBJ2-3, with 9 bases aligning to TRBD2. Germline V gene data show CDR1 as SGHTA and CDR2 as FQGTGA. The trim removed 4 bases at V and 2 bases at J, leaving 10 bases unmatched. The CDR3 runs 17 residues.